A single sample is the source of the 8 T cell receptor beta chains below, sequenced in a study of T-cell memory formation after mild COVID-19 (dated by TCRdb to the early 2020s). To prepare the library, 5' RACE was applied. TCRdb shows the sequencer as Illumina NovaSeq 6000. Using fastp trimming at Q25 and MiXCR clonotype assembly, TCRdb reanalyzed the public sequencing data and kept in-frame beta chains. Entries are consolidated by CDR3 protein sequence, retaining the most common genes and DNA. For this sample there are fewer than 200,000 distinct CDR3 sequences; less than 20% appear just once. Around 3.9% of the sample lies in the top ten. The sample comprised PBMCs or a T cell subset sorted from them (not recorded which). The receptors come from a man aged 18 to 29 who had mild COVID-19 (a few samples of this study predate the infection). The sample titles of this study are shuffled in the database, so cell type and time point are left out; the donor was told from shared clones.

The chain has TRBV18 and TRBJ2-7; 7 bases are a match to TRBD1. From germline, CDR1 is KGHSH and CDR2 LQKENI. CDR3 length equals 12 residues. V lost 4 bases to trimming and J lost 7 bases; unmatched junction nucleotides: 4. The chain's CDR3 is CASSQDRFEQYV. The CDR3 DNA is TGTGCCAGCTCACAGGACAGGTTTGAGCAGTACGTC.

V usage is TRBV7-2 and J usage is TRBJ1-3, with D possibly TRBD1 on 5 matching bases. CDR1 and CDR2 (germline): SGHTA, FQGNSA. The V end was cut by 1 base, the J end by 7 bases, with 23 bases between. This CDR3 comprises 18 residues. In DNA form, the CDR3 reads TGTGCCAGCAGCTTAGAAATTGTCGGGACGGGTGTCGCGAACACCATATATTTT. Translated: CASSLEIVGTGVANTIYF.

The J gene is TRBJ2-6, the V gene TRBV5-1; the D gene is possibly TRBD1 (6 bases). Germline V lookup: CDR1 SGHRS, CDR2 YFSETQ. The CDR3 consists of 15 residues. Trimming pared 3 bases from V and 2 bases from J, leaving 9 bases between. The CDR3 nucleotides read TGCGCCAGCAGCTCACAGGGAACTGGGGCCAACGTCCTGACTTTC. It codes for CASSSQGTGANVLTF.

The chain employs TRBV12-3 or TRBV12-4 and TRBJ2-5, with TRBD1 matching 8 bases. Trimming cost V 8 bases and J 1 base; bases outside gene matches: 12. The length of the CDR3 is 16 residues. CDR3 nucleotides: TGTGCCAGCGGCACACAGGGGGTAATCTCCCAAGAGACCCAGTACTTC. It codes for CASGTQGVISQETQYF.

This clonotype has just a few counts. V is TRBV18 and J is TRBJ1-6; 7 bases are shared with TRBD1. Germline V gene data show CDR1 as KGHSH and CDR2 as LQKENI. With 5 bases clipped from V and 7 bases from J, the junction kept 5 bases outside the gene matches. This CDR3 is built from 14 residues. CDR3 in amino acids: CASSGETGNSPLHF. The CDR3 DNA follows: TGTGCCAGCTCAGGAGAGACAGGGAATTCACCCCTCCACTTT. Drawing the rest from reference TRBV18 and TRBJ1-6, the complete variable domain is NAGVMQNPRHLVRRRGQEARLRCSPMKGHSHVYWYRQLPEEGLKFMVYLQKENIIDESGMPKERFSAEFPKEGPSILRIQQVVRGDSAAYFCASSGETGNSPLHFGNGTRLTVT.

This sequence joins TRBV5-1 and TRBJ2-2; tentatively, D is TRBD1 or TRBD2 (5 bases each). Germline CDR1 SGHRS, CDR2 YFSETQ. The germline V and J ends were trimmed by 5 bases and 4 bases, with 15 bases remaining between them. This CDR3 is built from 15 residues. CDR3 region: CASRLPGAGTGELFF. The CDR3 bases are TGCGCCAGCAGACTTCCCGGGGCGGGCACCGGGGAGCTGTTTTTT.

This clonotype occurred a few times. V usage is TRBV5-5 and J usage is TRBJ2-1, with TRBD2 identical over 10 bases. Germline V gene data show CDR1 as SGHKS and CDR2 as YYEKEE (reference sequence). The CDR3 loop spans 15 amino acids. Trimming took 4 bases from V and 4 from J; bases not matched to a gene: 5. The CDR3 is CASSQLAGSYNEQFF. The CDR3 coding sequence is TGTGCCAGCAGCCAACTAGCGGGGTCTTACAATGAGCAGTTCTTC.

This clonotype has only a few counts. The rearrangement links TRBV5-1 to TRBJ1-1, with D perhaps matching TRBD1 (5 bases). The V end was cut by 0 bases, the J end by 2 bases, with 14 bases between. This CDR3 has 16 amino acids. Germline V gene data show CDR1 as SGHRS and CDR2 as YFSETQ. The DNA of the CDR3 is TGCGCCAGCAGCTTGGACAGGAATGTGGTAAACACTGAAGCTTTCTTT. Translation: CASSLDRNVVNTEAFF.